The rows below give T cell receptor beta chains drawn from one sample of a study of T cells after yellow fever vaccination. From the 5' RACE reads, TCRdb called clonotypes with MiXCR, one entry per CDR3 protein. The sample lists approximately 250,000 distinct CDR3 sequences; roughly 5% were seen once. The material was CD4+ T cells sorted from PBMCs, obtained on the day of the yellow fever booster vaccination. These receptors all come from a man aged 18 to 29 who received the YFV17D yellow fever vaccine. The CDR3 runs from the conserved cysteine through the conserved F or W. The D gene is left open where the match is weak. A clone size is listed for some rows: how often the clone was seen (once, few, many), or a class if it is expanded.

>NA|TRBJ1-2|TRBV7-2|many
TGTGCCAGCAGCTTAATTGCAGGGCCCTATGGCTACACCTTC
CASSLIAGPYGYTF
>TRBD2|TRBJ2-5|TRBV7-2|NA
TGTGCCAGCAAAGCGGGGGCCTCCCTCCAAGAGACCCAGTACTTC
CASKAGASLQETQYF
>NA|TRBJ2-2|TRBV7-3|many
TGTGCCAGCAGCCGGACTGTTAACACCGGGGAGCTGTTTTTT
CASSRTVNTGELFF
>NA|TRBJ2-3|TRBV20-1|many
TGCAGTGCTAGAGTCCCGGCCGGGGGCAGCCGTTTATCGGATTTT
CSARVPAGGSRLSDF
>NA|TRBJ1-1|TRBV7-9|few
TGTGCCAGCAGCAGCCCCCCCTGGGTCTCCTGGAACACTGAAGCTTTCTTT
CASSSPPWVSWNTEAFF
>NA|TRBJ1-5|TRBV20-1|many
TGCAGTGCTAGAGGCGGGGACGGACGTTACAATCAGCCCCAGCATTTT
CSARGGDGRYNQPQHF
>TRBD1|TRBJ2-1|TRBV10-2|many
TGCGCCAGCGCCGACAGGGACGATGATGAGCAGTTCTTC
CASADRDDDEQFF
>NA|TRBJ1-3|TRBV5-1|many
TGCGCCAGCAGCTTGGAGGAGTCCGGAAACACCATATATTTT
CASSLEESGNTIYF
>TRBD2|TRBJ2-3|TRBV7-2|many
TGTGCCAGCAGCCCTACCCCGACTAGCGGGGGCACAGATACGCAGTATTTT
CASSPTPTSGGTDTQYF
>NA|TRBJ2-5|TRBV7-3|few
TGTGCCAGCAGCCCAGCCCCCGGAGAGACCCAGTACTTC
CASSPAPGETQYF
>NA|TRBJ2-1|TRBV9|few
TGTGCCAGCAGCGTAGCGGGCTACAATGAGCAGTTCTTC
CASSVAGYNEQFF
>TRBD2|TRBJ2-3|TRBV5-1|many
TGCGCCAGCAGCCCTAGCGGGGGGGCCGTCGATACGCAGTATTTT
CASSPSGGAVDTQYF
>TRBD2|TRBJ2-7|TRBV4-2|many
TGTGCCAGCAGCCGACGATACCAGGTAGCGGGGTACCACGAGCAGTACTTC
CASSRRYQVAGYHEQYF
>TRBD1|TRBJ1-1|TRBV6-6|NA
TGTGCCAGCACCCAGGGGGGGCAGGCTTTCTTT
CASTQGGQAFF
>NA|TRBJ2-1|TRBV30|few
TGTGCCTGGAGCCCTAGGGGCCTAGGTGAGCAGTTCTTC
CAWSPRGLGEQFF
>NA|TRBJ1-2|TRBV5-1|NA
TGCGCCAGCAGCTTGGCCATGGCGGGGGAATTCTACACCTTC
CASSLAMAGEFYTF
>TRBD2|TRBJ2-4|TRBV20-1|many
TGCAGTGCTTCCTCCCTAGCGGGGGGTCTCTCCAAAAACATTCAGTACTTC
CSASSLAGGLSKNIQYF
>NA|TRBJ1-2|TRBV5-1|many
TGCGCCAGCAGCTTGGGATCAGTGGAGGGCTACACCTTC
CASSLGSVEGYTF
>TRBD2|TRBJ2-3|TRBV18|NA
TGTGCCAGCTCACCGAACACAATTTTAGGGACTAGCGGGGGAAGCACAGATACGCAGTATTTT
CASSPNTILGTSGGSTDTQYF
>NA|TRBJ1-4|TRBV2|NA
TGTGCCAGCAGTGGAGGCGGGCCGGGGGAAAAACTGTTTTTT
CASSGGGPGEKLFF